What follows are 23 T cell receptor beta chains derived from one specimen sequenced in a study of monozygotic twins with inflammatory bowel disease. TCRdb reprocessed the 5' RACE reads; each CDR3 protein has one entry and no DNA is given. The sample totals approximately 330,000 distinct CDR3 sequences. The sequenced sample consisted of blood. Every receptor here comes from a human donor with ulcerative colitis or Crohn's disease, or a healthy co-twin of an affected twin (not recorded which).

The chain carries TRBV12-3 or TRBV12-4 and TRBJ1-1. CDR3 length equals 13 residues. CDR3: CASSFEVNTEAFF.

The chain is built from TRBV29-1 and TRBJ2-1; TCRdb lists TRBD2, though no DNA is available to test this call. Germline assignment: CDR1 SQVTM and CDR2 ANQGSEA. The CDR3 length is 16 residues. Here the CDR3 reads CSVESPGGLSYNEQFF.

This chain links TRBV5-4 with TRBJ2-7; TCRdb selects TRBD2, and the lack of DNA leaves this call unchecked. CDR1 SGHNT and CDR2 YYREEE come from the germline V gene (reference sequence). The CDR3 length is 18 residues. The chain's CDR3 is CASSFGSSIAGVDYEQYF.

This chain uses TRBV5-1 with TRBJ2-3; TCRdb lists TRBD1, though no DNA is available to test this call. CDR3 length: 18 amino acids. Germline CDR1 SGHRS, CDR2 YFSETQ. The CDR3 reads CASSARDRVPPSTDTQYF.

The chain links TRBV20-1 to TRBJ2-6; without DNA, the TCRdb call of TRBD1 cannot be checked. From germline, CDR1 is DFQATT and CDR2 SNEGSKA (reference sequence). The CDR3 extends over 15 amino acids. CDR3 sequence: CSVGHAGSGANVLTF.

V gene TRBV12-3 or TRBV12-4 combines with J gene TRBJ1-4; absent DNA, TCRdb's TRBD1 call cannot be checked. There are 14 residues in the CDR3. CDR3: CATKSQGSGEKLFF.

This chain links TRBV12-3 or TRBV12-4 with TRBJ1-5; TCRdb's D gene call, TRBD1, goes unchecked for lack of DNA. The CDR3 loop spans 15 amino acids. The CDR3 sequence is CASSLAQQVNQPQHF.

The chain is built from TRBV12-3 or TRBV12-4 and TRBJ2-3. This CDR3 has 15 residues. The CDR3 sequence is CASSFAGSSTDTQYF.

The V and J genes are TRBV20-1 and TRBJ2-3; the D call from TCRdb, TRBD1, cannot be confirmed without DNA. CDR1 is DFQATT and CDR2 is SNEGSKA in the germline V gene (reference sequence). There are 16 residues in the CDR3. The CDR3 loop reads CSASVDLRTPTDTQYF.

This rearrangement joins TRBV6-6 to TRBJ2-1; without DNA, the TCRdb call of TRBD1 cannot be checked. Germline CDR1 is MNHNY and CDR2 is SVGAGI (reference sequence). The CDR3 is 13 residues long. CDR3 protein: CASSPEDWGAWFF.

The chain is built from TRBV7-9 and TRBJ2-6. The germline gives CDR1 SEHNR, CDR2 FQNEAQ (reference sequence). This CDR3 comprises 16 residues. CDR3 sequence: CASSFRATSGANVLTF.

V gene TRBV15 combines with J gene TRBJ1-5; TCRdb indicates TRBD1, and absent DNA this call remains unverified. The CDR3 extends over 17 amino acids. Germline CDR1 LNHNV, CDR2 YYDKDF (reference sequence). The CDR3: CATSSLRERYSNQPQHF.

This chain uses TRBV20-1 with TRBJ1-1; TCRdb's D call of TRBD1 is untestable without DNA. The CDR3 totals 14 residues. Germline assignment: CDR1 DFQATT and CDR2 SNEGSKA (reference sequence). The CDR3 here is CSARRGTGGNVAFF.

The chain couples TRBV3-1 to TRBJ1-5. Germline CDR1 and CDR2: LGHDT and YNNKEL (reference sequence). The CDR3 length is 15 residues. The CDR3 protein is CASSPRIGSNQPQHF.

The chain has TRBV7-9 and TRBJ2-1; there is no DNA to check the TCRdb D call of TRBD2. There are 12 residues in the CDR3. Germline lookup yields CDR1 SEHNR and CDR2 FQNEAQ (reference sequence). CDR3 loop: CASSSGRGEQFF.

The V and J genes are TRBV6-2 or TRBV6-3 and TRBJ1-1; no DNA is available, so the TRBD1 call from TCRdb remains unchecked. The CDR3 runs to 16 residues. Germline V gene sequence: CDR1 MNHEY, CDR2 SVGEGT. The CDR3 here is CASSRRRGLLNTEAFF.

The CDR3 region is CASSSRTGIGELFF. This chain connects TRBV7-2 to TRBJ2-2; TCRdb lists TRBD1, though no DNA is available to test this call. The CDR3 runs 14 residues. Looked up from germline, CDR1 is SGHTA and CDR2 is FQGNSA.

J is TRBJ2-2 and V is TRBV20-1; the D call of TRBD2 rests on TCRdb alone, since no DNA is present to check it. This CDR3 has 15 amino acids. Germline V gene data show CDR1 as DFQATT and CDR2 as SNEGSKA (reference sequence). CDR3 loop: CSATPSGGATGELFF.

This chain joins TRBV20-1 and TRBJ1-2; TCRdb designates TRBD1, a call that cannot be tested without DNA. The CDR3 consists of 13 residues. Germline loops: CDR1 DFQATT, CDR2 SNEGSKA (reference sequence). CDR3 region: CSASTGGVDGYTF.

J is TRBJ2-5 and V is TRBV20-1. The CDR3 has 13 amino acids. Germline V gene sequence: CDR1 DFQATT, CDR2 SNEGSKA (reference sequence). CDR3 region: CSGVGNSQETQYF.

The chain combines TRBV2 with TRBJ2-3; without DNA, the TCRdb call of TRBD1 cannot be checked. CDR1 and CDR2 (germline): SNHLY, FYNNEI. CDR3 length: 14 residues. CDR3 sequence reads: CASRRQTSTDTQYF.

The genes are TRBV5-1 and TRBJ2-3; checking the TCRdb D call of TRBD2 is not possible without DNA. CDR1 SGHRS and CDR2 YFSETQ come from the germline V gene. This CDR3 is 17 amino acids long. CDR3 sequence reads: CASSQGTSGATTDTQYF.

This chain connects TRBV28 to TRBJ2-2; TCRdb indicates TRBD2, and absent DNA this call remains unverified. The V gene's germline CDR1 is MDHEN and CDR2 SYDVKM. CDR3 length: 15 residues. The CDR3 sequence is CASSPLGSRAPPLFF.